This T cell receptor (beta chain) appears in the sequencing data of a study of blood T cell repertoires in COVID-19. Study-level background: The study drew acute and convalescent COVID-19 samples from the United States, Italy and Spain. PBMCs, B-cell-depleted T cells, or T cells provided the cDNA or gDNA that made up the material.

The CDR3 sequence is 14 residues long. Germline assignment: CDR1 MNHEY and CDR2 SMNVEV (reference sequence). The junction had 7 bases not matched to a gene; V was cut back by 5 bases and J by 5 bases. As processed by the authors: Nucleated cell counts were estimated from reference gene primer amplification. The repertoire was sequenced with immunoSEQ multiplex PCR; TCRdb's copy has only in-frame clones and lacks some. D and trimming come from the DNA, and the V and J calls and clone size come from that table. The sample consists of approximately 230,000 clones, 70% to 90% of them appearing once. The receptor was derived from a man younger than 35 with active or convalescent COVID-19. Material for sequencing was peripheral blood. This sequence joins TRBV27 and TRBJ1-2; 8 nucleotides match TRBD1. CDR3 nucleotides: TGTGCCAGCAGTCCCGTCCGGGACAGGTATGGCTACACCTTC. As protein: CASSPVRDRYGYTF.